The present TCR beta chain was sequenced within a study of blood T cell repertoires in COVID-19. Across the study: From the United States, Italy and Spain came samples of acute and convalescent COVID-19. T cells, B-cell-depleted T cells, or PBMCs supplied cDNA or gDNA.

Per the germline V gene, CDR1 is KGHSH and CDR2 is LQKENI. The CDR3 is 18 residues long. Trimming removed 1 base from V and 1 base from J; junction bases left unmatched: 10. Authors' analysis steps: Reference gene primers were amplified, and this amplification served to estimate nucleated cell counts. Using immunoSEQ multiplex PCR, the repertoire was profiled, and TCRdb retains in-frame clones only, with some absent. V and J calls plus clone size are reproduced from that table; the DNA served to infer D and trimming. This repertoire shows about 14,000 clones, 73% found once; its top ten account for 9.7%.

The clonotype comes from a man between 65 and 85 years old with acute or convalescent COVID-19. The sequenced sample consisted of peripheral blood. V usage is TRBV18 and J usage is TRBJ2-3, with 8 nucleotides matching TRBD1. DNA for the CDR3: TGTGCCAGCTCACCACGCGCCCCTGGACAGGGCCGCACAGATACGCAGTATTTT. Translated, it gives CASSPRAPGQGRTDTQYF. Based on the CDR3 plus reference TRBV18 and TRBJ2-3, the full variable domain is NAGVMQNPRHLVRRRGQEARLRCSPMKGHSHVYWYRQLPEEGLKFMVYLQKENIIDESGMPKERFSAEFPKEGPSILRIQQVVRGDSAAYFCASSPRAPGQGRTDTQYFGPGTRLTVL.